This TCR beta chain was identified in a study of vaccination and CD4 T cells after COVID-19. The overall study: Stimulation of cells relied on overlapping spike peptides derived from SARS-CoV-2, HCoV-NL63, HCoV-OC43 and HCoV-229E. Whole-study results and caveats: SARS-CoV-2-reactive clonotypes showed a nonsignificant median rise from 21 to 38.

Researchers used the Oncomine TCR Beta short-read assay to sequence DNA from cultured CD4+ T cells. MiXCR, applied by TCRdb to the PCR reads, yields one record per CDR3 protein. The sample carries around 15,000 distinct CDR3 sequences, 40% to 50% recorded once. The J segment lost 4 bases and the V segment lost 5 bases, leaving 9 bases of the junction unmatched. The CDR3 runs to 16 residues. The germline V gene encodes CDR1 LNHNV and CDR2 YYDKDF (reference sequence). This clonotype turned up a few times. Its antigen is undetermined. Treatment here: roughly 10-day PBMC culture with coronavirus spike peptide pools or control peptides (ViraFEST assay).

The material sequenced was CD4+ T cells from blood, cultured in vitro, taken before SARS-CoV-2 vaccination. This chain uses TRBV15 with TRBJ2-1, with 9 nucleotides matching TRBD1. The sequence derives from a human donor who had recovered from COVID-19. CDR3 protein: CATSADLDRGYNEQFF. The CDR3 region has the DNA TGTGCCACCAGCGCTGACTTGGACAGGGGTTACAATGAGCAGTTCTTC.